The clone carrying this TCR beta chain was picked up many times. These data belong to a study of CD8 T cells in ankylosing spondylitis. TCRdb reprocessed the 5' RACE reads with MiXCR, giving one entry per CDR3 protein. This table has 130,000 or so distinct CDR3 sequences, approximately 6.8% appearing once. The sequence was obtained from a male donor with ankylosing spondylitis or in good health (not recorded which). The sample taken for sequencing was blood, either unsorted or a sorted T cell fraction (not recorded which).

CDR3 region: CASSERAAYTNTEAFF. The CDR3 bases are TGTGCCAGCAGTGAGAGGGCGGCATACACTAACACTGAAGCTTTCTTT. The rearrangement links TRBV2 to TRBJ1-1; D is ambiguous. The CDR3 length is 16 residues. Germline lookup yields CDR1 SNHLY and CDR2 FYNNEI. With 3 bases removed from V and 2 bases from J, the gap between germline ends came to 16 bases.